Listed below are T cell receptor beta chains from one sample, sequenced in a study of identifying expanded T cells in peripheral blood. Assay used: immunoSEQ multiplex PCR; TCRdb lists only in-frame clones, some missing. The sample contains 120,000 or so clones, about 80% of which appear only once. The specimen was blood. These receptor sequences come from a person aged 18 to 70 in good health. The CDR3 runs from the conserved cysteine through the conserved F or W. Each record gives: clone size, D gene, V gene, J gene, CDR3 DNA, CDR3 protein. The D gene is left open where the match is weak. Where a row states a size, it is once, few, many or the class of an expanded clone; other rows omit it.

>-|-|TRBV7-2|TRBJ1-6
TGTGCCAGCAGCTCGCGGACTGTAACCTATAATTCACCCCTCCACTTT
CASSSRTVTYNSPLHF
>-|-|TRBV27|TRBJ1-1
TGTGCCAGCAGTTTATTTCAGGGAGGTCGGGTGAACACTGAAGCTTTCTTT
CASSLFQGGRVNTEAFF
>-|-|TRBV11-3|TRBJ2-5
TGTGCCAGCAGCTCCCAGGGTGGGCAAGAGACCCAGTACTTC
CASSSQGGQETQYF
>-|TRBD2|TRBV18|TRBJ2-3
TGTGCCAGCTCCCCCGCCAGCGGGGGAACAGATACGCAGTATTTT
CASSPASGGTDTQYF
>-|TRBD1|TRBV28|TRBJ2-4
TGTGCCAGCAGTCCCCCAGGGACAGGGATAAACATTCAGTACTTC
CASSPPGTGINIQYF
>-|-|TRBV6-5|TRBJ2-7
TGTGCCAGCAGCCGCCCCGGCAGCTCCTACGAGCAGTACTTC
CASSRPGSSYEQYF
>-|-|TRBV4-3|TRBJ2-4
TGCGCCAGCAGCTCCTCAGGGGTAGCCAAAAACATTCAGTACTTC
CASSSSGVAKNIQYF
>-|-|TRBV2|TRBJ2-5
TGTGCCAGCAGAATGAGCCGTGAGGGCGACCAAGAGACCCAGTACTTC
CASRMSREGDQETQYF
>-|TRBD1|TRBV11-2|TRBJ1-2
TGTGCCAGCAGCCCCCAATGGCAGGGGGGCTATGGCTACACCTTC
CASSPQWQGGYGYTF
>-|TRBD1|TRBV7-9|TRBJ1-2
TGTGCCAGCACCACCCACGGGGGACAGGAGTTCTATGGCTACACCTTC
CASTTHGGQEFYGYTF
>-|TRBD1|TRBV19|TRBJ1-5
TGTGCCAGTAGTAGCCACCGGGACAGGGAAGGGAATCAGCCCCAGCATTTT
CASSSHRDREGNQPQHF
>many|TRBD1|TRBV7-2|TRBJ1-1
TGTGCCAGCAGCCTTTCACAGGGGATGGGCACTGAAGCTTTCTTT
CASSLSQGMGTEAFF
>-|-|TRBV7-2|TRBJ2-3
TGTGCCAGCAGCTTAATGCGAGATACGCAGTATTTT
CASSLMRDTQYF
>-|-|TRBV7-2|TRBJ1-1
TGTGCCAGCAGCCTAAGAACAGGACCTAACACTGAAGCTTTCTTT
CASSLRTGPNTEAFF
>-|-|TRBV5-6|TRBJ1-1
TGTGCCAGCAACCAACGGGGGGGCAGTCGAGCTTTCTTT
CASNQRGGSRAFF
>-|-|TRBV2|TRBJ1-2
TGTGCCAGCAGTGCTCACGCAGGCCTTAGGGGATATGGCTACACCTTC
CASSAHAGLRGYGYTF
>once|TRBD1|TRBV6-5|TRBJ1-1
TGTGCCAGCAGTTACTCACAGGGGGGACTAAACACTGAAGCTTTCTTT
CASSYSQGGLNTEAFF
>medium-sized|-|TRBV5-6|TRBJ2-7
TGTGCCAGCAGCCGAGGAATACGGGACCGGGGTCTTTTTTACGAGCAGTACTTC
CASSRGIRDRGLFYEQYF
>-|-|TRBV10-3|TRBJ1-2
TGTGCCATCTCTCAGGGGAGGGGTGGCTACACCTTC
CAISQGRGGYTF
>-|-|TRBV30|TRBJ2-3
TGTGCCTGGAGTCAAGGGACATATCTGACAGATACGCAGTATTTT
CAWSQGTYLTDTQYF
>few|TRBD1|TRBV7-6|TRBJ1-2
TGTGCCAGCAGCCCCTACAGGGGAGTGGGGGGCTACACCTTC
CASSPYRGVGGYTF
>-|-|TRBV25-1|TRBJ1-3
TGTGCCAGCAGTGAACGCTCGCTGCCTACCTCTGGAAACACCATATATTTT
CASSERSLPTSGNTIYF
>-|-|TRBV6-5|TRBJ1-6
TGTGCCAGCACTGTGAGAGGGTCTAATTCACCCCTCCACTTT
CASTVRGSNSPLHF
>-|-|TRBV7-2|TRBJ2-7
TGTGCCAGCAGCTTCGGGGCGTACGAGCAGTACTTC
CASSFGAYEQYF
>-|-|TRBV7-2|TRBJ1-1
TGTGCCAGCAGCCCCCAAGGAAACATGAACACTGAAGCTTTCTTT
CASSPQGNMNTEAFF
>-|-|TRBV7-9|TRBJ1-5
TGTGCCAGCAGCCCGGGAGGCAGCCATCAGCCCCAGCATTTT
CASSPGGSHQPQHF
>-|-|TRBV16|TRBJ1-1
TGTGCCAGCAGCCAACACGCTTTT
CASSQHAF
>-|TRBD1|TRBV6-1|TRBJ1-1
TGTGCCAGCAGTGAAGGGACAGGGGTGATGAACACTGAAGCTTTCTTT
CASSEGTGVMNTEAFF
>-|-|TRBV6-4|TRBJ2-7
TGTGCCAGCAGTGAATGGACAACCCGCGCCTTCTTC
CASSEWTTRAFF
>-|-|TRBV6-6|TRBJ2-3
TGTGCCAGCAGTCATCAGACCGTCACAGATACGCAGTATTTT
CASSHQTVTDTQYF
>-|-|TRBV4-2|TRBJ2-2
TGTGCCAGCAGCCAAGTCGGATTGAACACCGGGGAGCTGTTTTTT
CASSQVGLNTGELFF